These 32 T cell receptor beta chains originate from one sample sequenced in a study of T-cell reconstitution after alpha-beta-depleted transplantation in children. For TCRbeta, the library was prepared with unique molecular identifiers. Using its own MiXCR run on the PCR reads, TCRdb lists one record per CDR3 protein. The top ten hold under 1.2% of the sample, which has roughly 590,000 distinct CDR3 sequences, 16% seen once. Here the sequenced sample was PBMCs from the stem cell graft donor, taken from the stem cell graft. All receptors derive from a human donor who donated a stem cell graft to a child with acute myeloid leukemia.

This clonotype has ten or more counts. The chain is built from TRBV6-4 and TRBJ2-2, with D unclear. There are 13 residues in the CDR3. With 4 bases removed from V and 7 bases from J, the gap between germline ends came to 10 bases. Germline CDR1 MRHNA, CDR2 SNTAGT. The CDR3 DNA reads TGTGCCAGCAGTGTCCTGGGCCGCGGGGAGCTGTTTTTT. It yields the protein CASSVLGRGELFF.

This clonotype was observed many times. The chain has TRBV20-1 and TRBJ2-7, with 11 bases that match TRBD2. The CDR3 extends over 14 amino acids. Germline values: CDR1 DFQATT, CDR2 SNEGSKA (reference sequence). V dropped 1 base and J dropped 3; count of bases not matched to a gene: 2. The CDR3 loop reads CSARALAGGYEQYF. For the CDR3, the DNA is TGCAGTGCTAGAGCTCTAGCGGGGGGCTACGAGCAGTACTTC.

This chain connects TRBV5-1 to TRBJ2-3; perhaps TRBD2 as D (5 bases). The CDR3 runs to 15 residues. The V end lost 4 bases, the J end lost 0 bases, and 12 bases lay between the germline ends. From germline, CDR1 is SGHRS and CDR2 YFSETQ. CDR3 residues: CASSVVSASTDTQYF. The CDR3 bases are TGCGCCAGCAGCGTAGTTAGCGCTAGCACAGATACGCAGTATTTT.

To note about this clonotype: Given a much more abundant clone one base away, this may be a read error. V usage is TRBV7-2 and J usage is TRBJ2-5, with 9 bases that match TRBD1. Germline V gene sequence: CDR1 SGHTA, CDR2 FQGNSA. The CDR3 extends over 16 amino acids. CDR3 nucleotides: TGTCCCAGCAGCTTAAGGGGACAGGGCCTCCAAGAGACCCAGTACTTC. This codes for CPSSLRGQGLQETQYF.

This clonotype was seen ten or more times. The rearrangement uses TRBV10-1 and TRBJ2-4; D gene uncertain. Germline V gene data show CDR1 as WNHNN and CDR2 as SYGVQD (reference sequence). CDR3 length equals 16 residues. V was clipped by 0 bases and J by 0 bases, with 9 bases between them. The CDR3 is CASSESALLAKNIQYF. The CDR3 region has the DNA TGCGCCAGCAGTGAGTCCGCGCTACTAGCCAAAAACATTCAGTACTTC.

CDR3: CASSLAGLGNYGYTF. The CDR3 nucleotides read TGTGCCAGCAGCTTAGCGGGGCTCGGGAACTATGGCTACACCTTC. This chain links TRBV7-9 with TRBJ1-2, with a possible D match to TRBD1 (5 bases). The ends were cut back, 0 bases at V and 2 bases at J, with 10 bases in the middle. Germline-derived CDR1 and CDR2 are SEHNR and FQNEAQ (reference sequence). The length of the CDR3 is 15 residues.

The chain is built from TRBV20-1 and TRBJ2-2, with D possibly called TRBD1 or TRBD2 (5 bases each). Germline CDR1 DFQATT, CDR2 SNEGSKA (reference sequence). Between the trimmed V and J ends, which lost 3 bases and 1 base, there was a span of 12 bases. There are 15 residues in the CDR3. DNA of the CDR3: TGCAGTGCTAGGCCGGGACCCTTGAACACCGGGGAGCTGTTTTTT. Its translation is CSARPGPLNTGELFF.

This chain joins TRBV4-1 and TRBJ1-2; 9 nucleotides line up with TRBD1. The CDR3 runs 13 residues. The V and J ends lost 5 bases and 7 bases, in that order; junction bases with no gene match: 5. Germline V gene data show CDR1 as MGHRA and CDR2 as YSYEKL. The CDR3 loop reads CASSTGQGFGYTF. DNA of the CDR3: TGCGCCAGCAGCACGGGACAGGGCTTTGGCTACACCTTC.

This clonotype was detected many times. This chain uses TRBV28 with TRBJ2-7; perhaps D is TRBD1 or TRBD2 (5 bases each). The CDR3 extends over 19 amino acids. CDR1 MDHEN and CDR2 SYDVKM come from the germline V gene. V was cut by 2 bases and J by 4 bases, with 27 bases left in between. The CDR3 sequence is CASSLKSGTRDPTFYEQYV. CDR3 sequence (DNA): TGTGCCAGCAGTTTAAAGAGCGGAACCCGGGACCCAACGTTTTACGAGCAGTACGTC.

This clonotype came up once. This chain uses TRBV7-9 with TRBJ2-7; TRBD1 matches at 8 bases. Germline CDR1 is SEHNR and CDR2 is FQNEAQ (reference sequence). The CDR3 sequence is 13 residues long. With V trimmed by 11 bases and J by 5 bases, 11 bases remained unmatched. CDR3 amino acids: CAGQGERNDEQYF. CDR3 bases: TGTGCCGGACAGGGAGAAAGAAACGACGAGCAGTACTTC.

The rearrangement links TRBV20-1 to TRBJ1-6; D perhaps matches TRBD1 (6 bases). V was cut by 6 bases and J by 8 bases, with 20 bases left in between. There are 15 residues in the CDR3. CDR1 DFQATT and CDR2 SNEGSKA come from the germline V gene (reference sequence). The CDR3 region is CSAPQGYGRDSPLHF. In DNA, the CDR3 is TGCAGTGCCCCCCAGGGGTATGGGAGAGATTCACCCCTCCACTTT.

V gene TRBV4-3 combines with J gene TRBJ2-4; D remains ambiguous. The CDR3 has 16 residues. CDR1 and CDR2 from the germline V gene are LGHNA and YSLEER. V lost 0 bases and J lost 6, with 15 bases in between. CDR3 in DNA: TGCGCCAGCAGCCAAGAGGGATGGAAATCTTCAAACATTCAGTACTTC. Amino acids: CASSQEGWKSSNIQYF.

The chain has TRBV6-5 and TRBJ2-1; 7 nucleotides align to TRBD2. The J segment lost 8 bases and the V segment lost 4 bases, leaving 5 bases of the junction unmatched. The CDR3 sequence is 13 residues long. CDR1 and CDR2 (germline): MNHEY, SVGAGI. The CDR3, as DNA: TGTGCCAGCAGTTCTAGCGGAAGGTATGAGCAGTTCTTC. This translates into CASSSSGRYEQFF.

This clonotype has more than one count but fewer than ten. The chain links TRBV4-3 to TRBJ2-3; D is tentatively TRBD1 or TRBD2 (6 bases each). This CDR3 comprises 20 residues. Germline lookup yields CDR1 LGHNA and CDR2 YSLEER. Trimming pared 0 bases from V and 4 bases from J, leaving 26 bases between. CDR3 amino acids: CASSQDIPRPGGQGADTQYF. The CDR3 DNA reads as TGCGCCAGCAGCCAAGATATCCCTCGACCTGGGGGGCAAGGGGCAGATACGCAGTATTTT.

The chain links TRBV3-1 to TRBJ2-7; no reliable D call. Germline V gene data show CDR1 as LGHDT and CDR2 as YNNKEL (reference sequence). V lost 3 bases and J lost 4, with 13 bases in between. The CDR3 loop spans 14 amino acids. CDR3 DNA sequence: TGTGCCAGCAGCCAGGGGTCAGCTACATACGAGCAGTACTTC. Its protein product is CASSQGSATYEQYF.

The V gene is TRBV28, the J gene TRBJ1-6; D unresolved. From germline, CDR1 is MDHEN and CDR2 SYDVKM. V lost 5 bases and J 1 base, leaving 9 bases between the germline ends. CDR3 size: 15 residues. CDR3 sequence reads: CASSPSESYNSPLHF. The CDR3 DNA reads TGTGCCAGCAGTCCTTCGGAGTCCTATAATTCACCCCTCCACTTT. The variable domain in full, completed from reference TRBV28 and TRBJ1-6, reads DVKVTQSSRYLVKRTGEKVFLECVQDMDHENMFWYRQDPGLGLRLIYFSYDVKMKEKGDIPEGYSVSREKKERFSLILESASTNQTSMYLCASSPSESYNSPLHFGNGTRLTVT.

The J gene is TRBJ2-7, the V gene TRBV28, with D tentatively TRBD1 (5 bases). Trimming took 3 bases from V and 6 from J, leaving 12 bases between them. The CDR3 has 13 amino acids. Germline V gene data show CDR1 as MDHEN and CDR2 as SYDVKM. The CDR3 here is CASSFVGAAEQYV. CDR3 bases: TGTGCCAGCAGTTTCGTAGGGGCAGCCGAGCAGTACGTC.

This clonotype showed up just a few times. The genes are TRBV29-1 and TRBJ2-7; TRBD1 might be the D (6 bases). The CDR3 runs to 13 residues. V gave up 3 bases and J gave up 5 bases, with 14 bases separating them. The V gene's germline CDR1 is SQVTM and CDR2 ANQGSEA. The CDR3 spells CSVDKGKGDEQYF. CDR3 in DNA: TGCAGCGTTGACAAAGGGAAGGGGGACGAGCAGTACTTC.

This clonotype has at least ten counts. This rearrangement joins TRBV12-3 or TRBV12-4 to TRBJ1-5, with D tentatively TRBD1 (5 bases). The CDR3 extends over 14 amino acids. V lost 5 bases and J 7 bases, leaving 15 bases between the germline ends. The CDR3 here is CASSNVGRRQPQHF. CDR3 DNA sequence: TGTGCCAGCAGTAACGTGGGGCGACGGCAGCCCCAGCATTTT.

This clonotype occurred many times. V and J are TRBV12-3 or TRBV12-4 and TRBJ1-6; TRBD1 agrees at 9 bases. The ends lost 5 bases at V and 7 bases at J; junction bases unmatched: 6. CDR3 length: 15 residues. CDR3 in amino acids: CASSGRDRVNSPLHF. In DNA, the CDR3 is TGTGCCAGCAGTGGCCGGGACAGGGTAAATTCACCCCTCCACTTT.

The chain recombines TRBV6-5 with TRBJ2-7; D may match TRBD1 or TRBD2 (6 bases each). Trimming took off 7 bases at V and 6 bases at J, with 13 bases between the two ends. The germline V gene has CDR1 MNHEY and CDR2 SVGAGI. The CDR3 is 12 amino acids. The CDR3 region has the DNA TGTGCCAGCACCGGGGGCACCCGCGAGCAGTACTTC. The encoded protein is CASTGGTREQYF.

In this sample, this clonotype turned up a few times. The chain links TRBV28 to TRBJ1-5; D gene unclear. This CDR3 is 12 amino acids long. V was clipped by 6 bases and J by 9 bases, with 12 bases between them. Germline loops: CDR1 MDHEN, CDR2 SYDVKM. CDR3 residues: CASSPRLAPQHF. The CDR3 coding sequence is TGTGCCAGCAGCCCCCGCCTTGCGCCCCAGCATTTT.

The CDR3 region is CASSKDQGSDTQYF. The CDR3 nucleotides read TGTGCCAGCAGCAAAGATCAGGGATCAGATACGCAGTATTTT. The genes are TRBV7-2 and TRBJ2-3; tentative D call: TRBD1 (5 bases). This CDR3 is 14 amino acids long. V was pared by 5 bases and J by 4 bases, with 13 bases between. Germline V gene lookup returns CDR1 SGHTA and CDR2 FQGNSA.

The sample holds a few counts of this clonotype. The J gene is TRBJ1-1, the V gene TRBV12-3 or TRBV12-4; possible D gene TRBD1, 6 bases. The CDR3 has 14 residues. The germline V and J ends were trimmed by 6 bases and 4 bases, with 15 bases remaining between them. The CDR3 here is CASRPDRIRTEAFF. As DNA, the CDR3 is TGTGCCAGCAGACCAGACAGGATTCGCACTGAAGCTTTCTTT.

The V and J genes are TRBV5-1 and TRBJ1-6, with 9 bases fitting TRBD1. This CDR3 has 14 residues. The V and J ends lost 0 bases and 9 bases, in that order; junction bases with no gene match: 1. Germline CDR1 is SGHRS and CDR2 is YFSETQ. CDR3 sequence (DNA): TGCGCCAGCAGCTTGGGACAGGGGGTTTCACCCCTCCACTTT. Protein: CASSLGQGVSPLHF.

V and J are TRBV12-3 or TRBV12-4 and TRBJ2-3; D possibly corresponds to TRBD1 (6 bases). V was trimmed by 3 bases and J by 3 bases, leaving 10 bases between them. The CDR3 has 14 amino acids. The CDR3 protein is CASSFYQGTDTQYF. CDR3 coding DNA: TGTGCCAGCAGTTTTTACCAGGGGACAGATACGCAGTATTTT.

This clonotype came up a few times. The DNA of the CDR3 is TGTGCCAGCAGCTTAGGTCCGACACTAGACTACGAGCAGTACGTC. Amino acids: CASSLGPTLDYEQYV. This chain joins TRBV11-1 and TRBJ2-7; perhaps TRBD2 as D (5 bases). V shed 1 base and J shed 3 bases, with 13 bases lying between them. The germline V gene has CDR1 SGHAT and CDR2 FQDESV (reference sequence). The CDR3 extends over 15 amino acids.

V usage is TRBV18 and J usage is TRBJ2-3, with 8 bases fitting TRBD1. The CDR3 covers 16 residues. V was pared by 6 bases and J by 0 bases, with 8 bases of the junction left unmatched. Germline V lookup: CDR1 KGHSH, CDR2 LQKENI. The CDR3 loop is CASSLGQGPSTDTQYF. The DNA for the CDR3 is TGTGCCAGCTCCCTCGGACAGGGCCCTAGCACAGATACGCAGTATTTT.

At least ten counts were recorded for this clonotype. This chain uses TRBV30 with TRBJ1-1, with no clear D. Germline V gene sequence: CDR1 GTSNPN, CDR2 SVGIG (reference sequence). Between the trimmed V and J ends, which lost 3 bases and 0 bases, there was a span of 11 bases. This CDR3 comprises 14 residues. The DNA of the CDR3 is TGTGCCTGGAGCTCCACCTCGCTGAACACTGAAGCTTTCTTT. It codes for CAWSSTSLNTEAFF.

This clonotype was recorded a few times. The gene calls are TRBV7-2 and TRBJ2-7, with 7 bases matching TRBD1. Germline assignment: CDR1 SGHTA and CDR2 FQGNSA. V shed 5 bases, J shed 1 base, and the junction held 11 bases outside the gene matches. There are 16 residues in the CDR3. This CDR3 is CASSARRDRTSYEQYF. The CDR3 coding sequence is TGTGCCAGCAGCGCGCGTCGGGACAGAACTTCCTACGAGCAGTACTTC.

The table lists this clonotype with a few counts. The CDR3 sequence: CASSPGDRGSYNEQFF. CDR3 nucleotide sequence: TGCGCCAGCAGCCCCGGGGACAGGGGATCCTACAATGAGCAGTTCTTC. The rearrangement joins TRBV5-1 to TRBJ2-1; TRBD1 aligns across 10 bases. Germline loops: CDR1 SGHRS, CDR2 YFSETQ. Losses at the gene ends were 4 bases for V and 1 base for J; bases not matched to a gene: 5. CDR3 size: 16 residues.

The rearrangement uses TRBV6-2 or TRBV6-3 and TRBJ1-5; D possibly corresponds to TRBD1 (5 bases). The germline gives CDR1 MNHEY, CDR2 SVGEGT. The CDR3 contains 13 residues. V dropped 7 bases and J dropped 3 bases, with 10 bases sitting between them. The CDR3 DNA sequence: TGTGCCAGCACCTACAGGCCCAATCAGCCCCAGCATTTT. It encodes CASTYRPNQPQHF.